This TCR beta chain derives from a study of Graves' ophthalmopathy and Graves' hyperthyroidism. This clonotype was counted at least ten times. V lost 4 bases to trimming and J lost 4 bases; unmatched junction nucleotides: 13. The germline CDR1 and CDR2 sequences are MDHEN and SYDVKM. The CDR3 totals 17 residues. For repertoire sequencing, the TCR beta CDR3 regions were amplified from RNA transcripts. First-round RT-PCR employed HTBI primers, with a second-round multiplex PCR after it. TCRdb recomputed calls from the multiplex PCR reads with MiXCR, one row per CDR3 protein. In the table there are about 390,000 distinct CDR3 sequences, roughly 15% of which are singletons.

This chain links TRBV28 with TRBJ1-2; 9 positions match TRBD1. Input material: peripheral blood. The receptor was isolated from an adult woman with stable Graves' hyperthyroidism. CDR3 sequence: CASSSVHRDRDGYGYTF. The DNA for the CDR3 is TGTGCCAGCAGTTCCGTCCACCGGGACAGGGATGGCTATGGCTACACCTTC.